Each of the 32 T cell receptor beta chains below was sequenced from the same sample in a study of response to subunit inactivated influenza vaccine. TCRdb itself ran the RT-PCR reads through MiXCR, one entry per CDR3 protein. The sample yields about 830,000 distinct CDR3 sequences, 15% to 20% seen once. Sequencing was performed on PBMCs from blood, taken about 5 days after vaccination. The receptors derive from a middle-aged man who received an inactivated influenza vaccine.

V usage is TRBV28 and J usage is TRBJ2-7; the match to TRBD1 covers 8 bases. After removal of 4 bases from V and 3 bases from J, the junction contained 8 bases not matched to a gene. Germline lookup yields CDR1 MDHEN and CDR2 SYDVKM. This CDR3 region has 15 residues. CDR3 protein: CASSSAGGAGYEQYF. In nucleotides, the CDR3 is TGTGCCAGCAGTTCGGCAGGGGGCGCAGGCTACGAGCAGTACTTC. Variable domain in full (rest from reference TRBV28 and TRBJ2-7): DVKVTQSSRYLVKRTGEKVFLECVQDMDHENMFWYRQDPGLGLRLIYFSYDVKMKEKGDIPEGYSVSREKKERFSLILESASTNQTSMYLCASSSAGGAGYEQYFGPGTRLTVT.

In its sample, this clonotype was seen a few times. This chain uses TRBV7-3 with TRBJ2-1; perhaps TRBD2 as D (6 bases). The V and J ends lost 1 base and 3 bases respectively, with 10 bases between them. Germline lookup yields CDR1 SGHTA and CDR2 FQGTGA. This CDR3 has 15 amino acids. For the CDR3, the DNA is TGTGCCAGCAGCTTAAGCCGGGAGATCTACAATGAGCAGTTCTTC. Translated, it gives CASSLSREIYNEQFF.

This clonotype was picked up a small number of times. The chain carries TRBV5-1 and TRBJ1-6; D ambiguous. Trimming took off 1 base at V and 10 bases at J, with 12 bases between the two ends. The CDR3 totals 14 residues. In germline, CDR1 is SGHRS, CDR2 YFSETQ. This CDR3 is CASSLSGIQSPLHF. DNA of the CDR3: TGCGCCAGCAGCTTGTCGGGAATTCAGTCACCCCTCCACTTT.

This clonotype was observed a few times. V usage is TRBV20-1 and J usage is TRBJ2-1; perhaps TRBD2 as D (7 bases). The germline V gene encodes CDR1 DFQATT and CDR2 SNEGSKA (reference sequence). V lost 0 bases and J lost 3, with 15 bases in between. The CDR3 consists of 16 residues. CDR3 sequence reads: CSARDRGGPFYNEQFF. CDR3 sequence (DNA): TGCAGTGCTAGAGATCGCGGGGGCCCTTTCTACAATGAGCAGTTCTTC.

CDR3 region: CASSLAWLSYEQYF. The CDR3 DNA reads as TGTGCCAGCAGCTTAGCGTGGCTATCCTACGAGCAGTACTTC. The chain employs TRBV7-2 and TRBJ2-7; D call uncertain. Trimming removed 0 bases at V and 1 base at J, with 7 bases between. In germline, CDR1 is SGHTA, CDR2 FQGNSA. CDR3 length: 14 residues.

This clonotype turned up a few times. The gene calls are TRBV12-3 or TRBV12-4 and TRBJ1-2; 9 bases are a match to TRBD1. V gave up 7 bases and J gave up 7 bases; unmatched junction bases: 10. This CDR3 is built from 14 residues. The CDR3 loop reads CASNQQGAFLGYTF. Here the CDR3 DNA reads TGTGCCAGCAACCAACAGGGGGCGTTTCTTGGCTACACCTTC.

The chain joins TRBV11-2 to TRBJ1-2, with D uncertain. This CDR3 has 14 residues. The V gene's germline CDR1 is SGHAT and CDR2 FQNNGV. Trimming shortened V by 6 bases and J by 4 bases, and 15 bases separated the two germline ends. The CDR3 nucleotides read TGTGCCAGCAGGGGTAACGGGGAGGGCTATGGCTACACCTTC. Residues: CASRGNGEGYGYTF.

This chain uses TRBV6-1 with TRBJ2-3; D is unclear. CDR3 size: 15 residues. Germline V gene lookup returns CDR1 MNHNS and CDR2 SASEGT. Between the trimmed V and J ends, which lost 6 bases and 1 base, there was a span of 14 bases. The CDR3 protein is CASRRVGLGTDTQYF. Here the CDR3 DNA reads TGTGCCAGCAGGCGCGTGGGGTTGGGCACAGATACGCAGTATTTT.

In its sample, this clonotype was seen a few times. The chain combines TRBV2 with TRBJ2-3, with D unclear. There are 16 residues in the CDR3. Germline lookup yields CDR1 SNHLY and CDR2 FYNNEI. The ends were cut back, 6 bases at V and 4 bases at J, with 20 bases in the middle. This chain's CDR3 is CASRPVMPALPDTQYF. The CDR3 bases are TGTGCCAGCAGACCAGTTATGCCCGCCCTTCCAGATACGCAGTATTTT.

This clonotype was seen many times. This chain links TRBV5-1 with TRBJ2-1, with 10 bases aligning to TRBD2. The CDR3 runs to 15 residues. V lost 4 bases to trimming and J lost 0 bases; unmatched junction nucleotides: 1. Germline values: CDR1 SGHRS, CDR2 YFSETQ. The CDR3: CASSIAGGSYNEQFF. The CDR3 DNA follows: TGCGCCAGCAGCATAGCGGGAGGCTCCTACAATGAGCAGTTCTTC.

This clonotype showed up many times. The chain recombines TRBV20-1 with TRBJ2-7; 7 positions agree with TRBD1. Germline CDR1 reads DFQATT; CDR2 reads SNEGSKA (reference sequence). The CDR3 extends over 13 amino acids. The V and J ends lost 4 bases and 2 bases, in that order; junction bases with no gene match: 5. The CDR3 here is CSANRDRTYEQYF. The CDR3 DNA reads as TGCAGTGCTAACCGGGACAGAACCTACGAGCAGTACTTC.

The genes are TRBV7-2 and TRBJ2-7; D may be TRBD2 (6 bases). The germline CDR1 and CDR2 sequences are SGHTA and FQGNSA. The CDR3 consists of 14 residues. V was shortened by 1 base and J by 5 bases, with 12 bases between the two germline ends. The CDR3 nucleotides are TGTGCCAGCAGCTTAGGACCGACTAGAGACGAGCAGTACTTC. Encoded protein: CASSLGPTRDEQYF.

The V and J genes are TRBV2 and TRBJ2-3, with 7 positions matching TRBD2. The CDR3 sequence is 12 residues long. Germline V lookup: CDR1 SNHLY, CDR2 FYNNEI. V was clipped by 9 bases and J by 1 base; unmatched bases: 1. CDR3: CASAGGTDTQYF. DNA for the CDR3: TGTGCCAGTGCGGGGGGCACAGATACGCAGTATTTT. Full variable domain (outside the CDR3, taken from reference TRBV2 and TRBJ2-3): EPEVTQTPSHQVTQMGQEVILRCVPISNHLYFYWYRQILGQKVEFLVSFYNNEISEKSEIFDDQFSVERPDGSNFTLKIRSTKLEDSAMYFCASAGGTDTQYFGPGTRLTVL.

The rearrangement links TRBV5-6 to TRBJ2-1, with 7 bases matching TRBD2. The germline V gene has CDR1 SGHDT and CDR2 YYEEEE. With V trimmed by 8 bases and J by 4 bases, 6 bases remained unmatched. The CDR3 has 13 residues. CDR3 bases: TGTGCCAGTCTTCGGGGGGTATACAATGAGCAGTTCTTC. Its translation is CASLRGVYNEQFF.

This clonotype has a count of ten or more. The rearrangement joins TRBV6-1 to TRBJ2-1; TRBD2 matches at 11 bases. Germline CDR1 is MNHNS and CDR2 is SASEGT. CDR3 length equals 16 residues. Trimming cost V 6 bases and J 9 bases; bases outside gene matches: 13. CDR3 sequence reads: CASSRQLAGVKGEQFF. CDR3 bases: TGTGCCAGCAGCCGGCAACTAGCGGGAGTGAAGGGTGAGCAGTTCTTC.

This clonotype occurred a few times. The V call is TRBV5-5, the J call TRBJ2-2; D ambiguous. V gave up 0 bases and J gave up 6 bases, with 15 bases separating them. Germline lookup yields CDR1 SGHKS and CDR2 YYEKEE (reference sequence). CDR3 length equals 16 residues. The CDR3 DNA follows: TGTGCCAGCAGCTTGGGAGCCTCCAGTTGGGCCGGGGAGCTGTTTTTT. Translation: CASSLGASSWAGELFF.

The chain links TRBV6-1 to TRBJ2-7, with a tentative D call TRBD1 (5 bases). In germline, CDR1 is MNHNS, CDR2 SASEGT. V shed 6 bases and J shed 4 bases, with 13 bases lying between them. The CDR3 runs 13 residues. DNA of the CDR3: TGTGCCAGCAGACCTCACAGGCTTTACGAGCAGTACTTC. This translates into CASRPHRLYEQYF.

The V and J genes are TRBV6-5 and TRBJ1-1; 9 nucleotides align to TRBD1. The CDR3 contains 17 residues. V shed 2 bases and J 1 base; nucleotides not matched to a gene: 8. Germline V gives CDR1 MNHEY, CDR2 SVGAGI. As DNA, the CDR3 is TGTGCCAGCAGTTACCCACCCGGGACAGGGTCGAACACTGAAGCTTTCTTT. Translation: CASSYPPGTGSNTEAFF.

The chain has TRBV20-1 and TRBJ2-2, with a possible D match to TRBD1 (5 bases). From germline, CDR1 is DFQATT and CDR2 SNEGSKA (reference sequence). The V gene lost 0 bases and the J gene lost 10 bases, with 24 bases spanning the gap. The CDR3 extends over 17 amino acids. The CDR3 loop reads CSARDDLLIGARSELFF. In nucleotides, the CDR3 is TGCAGTGCTAGAGACGACCTCCTTATAGGGGCTCGGTCGGAGCTGTTTTTT.

The chain joins TRBV5-1 to TRBJ2-1, with D possibly being TRBD1 or TRBD2 (6 bases each). Germline CDR1 is SGHRS and CDR2 is YFSETQ. Trimming stripped 6 bases from V and 8 bases from J, with 21 bases between. The CDR3 is 15 residues long. The CDR3 DNA sequence: TGCGCCAGCACGTGGTTGGGGGGCGCAATTGATGAGCAGTTCTTC. Protein product: CASTWLGGAIDEQFF.

The chain employs TRBV12-3 or TRBV12-4 and TRBJ2-5, with TRBD1 as a possible D gene (7 bases). The CDR3 loop spans 14 amino acids. V lost 6 bases and J lost 0, with 11 bases in between. For the CDR3, the DNA is TGTGCCAGCAGACGCGGGACAGACCAAGAGACCCAGTACTTC. Its translation: CASRRGTDQETQYF.

This clonotype was found a few times. This rearrangement joins TRBV4-2 to TRBJ2-7, with 9 bases identical to TRBD1. The ends lost 3 bases at V and 7 bases at J; junction bases unmatched: 7. The CDR3 extends over 14 amino acids. Germline V gene lookup returns CDR1 LGHNA and CDR2 YNFKEQ. CDR3 in amino acids: CASSQDGTGREQYF. The CDR3, as DNA: TGTGCCAGCAGCCAGGATGGGACAGGGAGAGAGCAGTACTTC.

The J gene is TRBJ2-7, the V gene TRBV6-5; D call uncertain. The CDR3 runs to 15 residues. Germline assignment: CDR1 MNHEY and CDR2 SVGAGI. Trimming removed 6 bases from V and 0 bases from J, with 15 bases in between. The CDR3 bases are TGTGCCAGCAGCCTCCGTTCCAGGAGCTCCTACGAGCAGTACTTC. Encoded protein: CASSLRSRSSYEQYF.

V usage is TRBV18 and J usage is TRBJ2-5; 7 nucleotides line up with TRBD1. CDR1 and CDR2 from the germline V gene are KGHSH and LQKENI. The V and J ends lost 4 bases and 5 bases, in that order; junction bases with no gene match: 7. This CDR3 contains 14 residues. The CDR3 DNA reads TGTGCCAGCTCACGGGGACAGCTAGAGGAGACCCAGTACTTC. Protein sequence: CASSRGQLEETQYF.

The chain employs TRBV7-9 and TRBJ1-1; D is unclear. Germline-derived CDR1 and CDR2 are SEHNR and FQNEAQ (reference sequence). The CDR3 loop spans 10 amino acids. V dropped 3 bases and J dropped 8 bases, with 4 bases sitting between them. CDR3 amino acids: CASSFREAFF. CDR3 coding DNA: TGTGCCAGCAGCTTTAGAGAAGCTTTCTTT.

The chain carries TRBV20-1 and TRBJ1-4; D is perhaps TRBD1 (5 bases). Trimming shortened V by 3 bases and J by 4 bases, and 18 bases separated the two germline ends. Germline CDR1 is DFQATT and CDR2 is SNEGSKA (reference sequence). The length of the CDR3 is 16 residues. DNA of the CDR3: TGCAGTGCTAGTCGCCAGGGTGGAAACTTTAATGAAAAACTGTTTTTT. Its protein product is CSASRQGGNFNEKLFF.

This rearrangement joins TRBV4-2 to TRBJ1-6, with TRBD1 matching over 7 bases. The V gene's germline CDR1 is LGHNA and CDR2 YNFKEQ. This CDR3 has 14 residues. The J segment lost 14 bases and the V segment lost 5 bases, leaving 12 bases of the junction unmatched. As DNA, the CDR3 is TGTGCCAGCAGCTACGACAGGGAGTTTGTATCCCTCCACTTT. This codes for CASSYDREFVSLHF.

This clonotype was recorded at least ten times. V is TRBV20-1 and J is TRBJ2-3; D unresolved. The CDR3 totals 13 residues. The germline gives CDR1 DFQATT, CDR2 SNEGSKA (reference sequence). The V gene lost 0 bases and the J gene lost 5 bases, with 9 bases spanning the gap. CDR3 nucleotides: TGCAGTGCTAGAGATTGGGTAATAGATACGCAGTATTTT. It specifies CSARDWVIDTQYF.

V is TRBV4-3 and J is TRBJ1-5; D is ambiguous. Trimming stripped 1 base from V and 4 bases from J, with 8 bases between. Germline V gene data show CDR1 as LGHNA and CDR2 as YSLEER. There are 14 residues in the CDR3. CDR3 loop: CASSQVVSNQPQHF. As DNA, the CDR3 is TGCGCCAGCAGCCAAGTTGTTTCTAATCAGCCCCAGCATTTT.

The sample holds a few counts of this clonotype. The genes are TRBV18 and TRBJ2-2; TRBD1 or TRBD2 may be the D gene (5 bases each). CDR1 and CDR2 (germline): KGHSH, LQKENI. Trimming left V 2 bases short and J 4 bases short, with 8 bases between. CDR3 size: 14 residues. CDR3 sequence (DNA): TGTGCCAGCTCACCAGCCGGGACCACCGGGGAGCTGTTTTTT. Translation: CASSPAGTTGELFF.

This rearrangement joins TRBV28 to TRBJ2-5; 9 nucleotides line up with TRBD1. Germline CDR1 and CDR2: MDHEN and SYDVKM. This CDR3 contains 16 residues. J lost 1 base, V lost 2 bases, and 5 bases had no gene match. The CDR3 protein is CASSLPGQGFQETQYF. The CDR3 DNA is TGTGCCAGCAGTTTACCGGGACAGGGATTCCAAGAGACCCAGTACTTC.

The chain recombines TRBV6-2 or TRBV6-3 with TRBJ2-1, with D perhaps matching TRBD2 (5 bases). The CDR3 runs to 13 residues. Deletions cut 11 bases from V and 10 bases from J, with 21 bases between. Looked up from germline, CDR1 is MNHEY and CDR2 is SVGEGT. This chain's CDR3 is CAAGPLNSWEQFF. CDR3 DNA: TGTGCCGCGGGTCCCCTAAATAGCTGGGAGCAGTTCTTC.